The 30 T cell receptor beta chains listed next were all sequenced from one sample in a study of T cell repertoires in cytomegalovirus infection. Each CDR3 protein is one row after TCRdb ran MiXCR on the reads. The data hold some 180,000 distinct CDR3 sequences, with about 18% observed a single time. Input material: CD8+ T cells from PBMCs. These receptors all come from a human donor in good health (CMV status not recorded). Some clones in this sample may be carry-over from other donors' samples.

The CDR3 loop reads CASSQGGGLRDTQYF. The CDR3 DNA reads as TGCGCCAGCAGCCAAGGAGGGGGTCTTAGAGATACGCAGTATTTT. The chain has TRBV4-3 and TRBJ2-3; a weak D match, TRBD1 (6 bases). The CDR3 loop spans 15 amino acids. V lost 1 base and J lost 5, with 13 bases in between. The germline gives CDR1 LGHNA, CDR2 YSLEER.

This clonotype was seen repeatedly, ten times or more. The chain joins TRBV7-6 to TRBJ2-7; D might be TRBD2 (6 bases). The CDR3 spans 15 residues. Germline CDR1 and CDR2: SGHVS and FNYEAQ. V was trimmed by 1 base and J by 2 bases, leaving 12 bases between them. The CDR3 nucleotides are TGTGCCAGCAGCTTAGGGTTTGCGGGGCCCTACGAGCAGTACTTC. This gives the protein CASSLGFAGPYEQYF.

CDR3 sequence (DNA): TGTGCCAGCAGCTTGTTCATGGAACAGTCGGACACCATATATTTT. Translation gives CASSLFMEQSDTIYF. This chain links TRBV7-9 with TRBJ1-3; D is undetermined. Trimming pared 3 bases from V and 8 bases from J, leaving 17 bases between. The CDR3 extends over 15 amino acids. CDR1 SEHNR and CDR2 FQNEAQ come from the germline V gene (reference sequence).

The sample holds many counts of this clonotype. This chain joins TRBV7-6 and TRBJ2-1; 7 nucleotides match TRBD2. The CDR3 length is 17 residues. Germline V gene lookup returns CDR1 SGHVS and CDR2 FNYEAQ. The ends lost 5 bases at V and 3 bases at J; junction bases unmatched: 13. The CDR3 here is CASSPNWGGEDYNEQFF. The CDR3 region has the DNA TGTGCCAGCAGCCCTAACTGGGGGGGGGAAGACTACAATGAGCAGTTCTTC. Filled out from reference TRBV7-6 and TRBJ2-1, the complete variable domain reads GAGVSQSPRYKVTKRGQDVALRCDPISGHVSLYWYRQALGQGPEFLTYFNYEAQQDKSGLPNDRFSAERPEGSISTLTIQRTEQRDSAMYRCASSPNWGGEDYNEQFFGPGTRLTVL.

DNA of the CDR3: TGTGCCAGCAGTTACAGGATTAAAGAGACCCAGTACTTC. The encoded protein is CASSYRIKETQYF. This chain links TRBV6-8 with TRBJ2-5; D remains ambiguous. Trimming cost V 2 bases and J 3 bases, with 7 bases left between them. This CDR3 is 13 amino acids long. Looked up from germline, CDR1 is MNHGY and CDR2 is SAAAGT.

This clonotype was counted a few times. The CDR3 region has the DNA TGTGCCAGCAGCCTACGAGACAGCTACACCGGGGAGCTGTTTTTT. Its protein product is CASSLRDSYTGELFF. The chain is built from TRBV6-2 or TRBV6-3 and TRBJ2-2; weak D call: TRBD1 (5 bases). The V end lost 6 bases, the J end lost 3 bases, and 14 bases lay between the germline ends. Germline CDR1 and CDR2: MNHEY and SVGEGT. The CDR3 contains 15 residues.

This clonotype has more than one count but fewer than ten. The chain joins TRBV5-1 to TRBJ1-2, with D unresolved. Between the trimmed V and J ends, which lost 0 bases and 5 bases, there was a span of 8 bases. This CDR3 has 13 amino acids. Looked up from germline, CDR1 is SGHRS and CDR2 is YFSETQ. The CDR3 DNA follows: TGCGCCAGCAGCTTGGTTCTGAAATATGGCTACACCTTC. Protein sequence: CASSLVLKYGYTF.

This clonotype has just a few counts. The rearrangement uses TRBV20-1 and TRBJ2-3; D may match TRBD1 or TRBD2 (5 bases each). Deletions cut 3 bases from V and 2 bases from J, with 9 bases between. Germline-derived CDR1 and CDR2 are DFQATT and SNEGSKA (reference sequence). CDR3 length equals 13 residues. CDR3 in DNA: TGCAGTGCTAGGCTGGGGGTCACAGATACGCAGTATTTT. This encodes CSARLGVTDTQYF.

This chain links TRBV7-2 with TRBJ1-1; no clear D. Per germline, CDR1 SGHTA and CDR2 FQGNSA. The CDR3 sequence is 17 residues long. Trimming took off 1 base at V and 1 base at J, with 16 bases between the two ends. In DNA form, the CDR3 reads TGTGCCAGCAGCTTAGTGGTCCTTGGGGTAAGGAACACTGAAGCTTTCTTT. Protein product: CASSLVVLGVRNTEAFF.

This clonotype has a count of ten or more. The rearrangement uses TRBV7-2 and TRBJ1-1; TRBD1 is a possible D gene (6 bases). CDR3 length: 16 amino acids. Germline V gene sequence: CDR1 SGHTA, CDR2 FQGNSA. V was pared by 3 bases and J by 6 bases, with 20 bases between. In DNA form, the CDR3 reads TGTGCCAGCAGCTTGTTCCTAAGGGGGGGTTCCGCTGAAGCTTTCTTT. Encoded protein: CASSLFLRGGSAEAFF.

The rearrangement uses TRBV2 and TRBJ1-5; TRBD1 aligns across 8 bases. This CDR3 has 16 amino acids. The J segment lost 0 bases and the V segment lost 5 bases, leaving 6 bases of the junction unmatched. Looked up from germline, CDR1 is SNHLY and CDR2 is FYNNEI. CDR3 amino acids: CASSSGQVHSNQPQHF. The CDR3 nucleotides read TGTGCCAGCAGTTCGGGACAGGTTCATAGCAATCAGCCCCAGCATTTT.

The rearrangement links TRBV10-1 to TRBJ1-5, with D tentatively TRBD1 (6 bases). CDR1 WNHNN and CDR2 SYGVQD come from the germline V gene (reference sequence). This CDR3 is 13 amino acids long. Trimming took 6 bases from V and 11 from J, leaving 17 bases between them. CDR3 DNA sequence: TGCGCCAGCAGGGAGACGTCGAGACAGGCCCAGCATTTT. It codes for CASRETSRQAQHF.

By frequency in the sample, this clonotype is medium-sized. The chain employs TRBV7-2 and TRBJ2-3; 7 bases align to TRBD2. The CDR3 extends over 16 amino acids. Per germline, CDR1 SGHTA and CDR2 FQGNSA. V gave up 4 bases and J gave up 0 bases; unmatched junction bases: 7. The CDR3 reads CASSSRGAGSTDTQYF. CDR3 coding DNA: TGTGCCAGCAGCTCCCGTGGAGCGGGGAGCACAGATACGCAGTATTTT.

The chain employs TRBV7-2 and TRBJ2-1; 13 bases match TRBD2. This CDR3 is built from 15 residues. The V gene's germline CDR1 is SGHTA and CDR2 FQGNSA. Trimming at V came to 7 bases and at J to 3 bases, leaving 3 bases not matched to a gene. The CDR3 reads CASKLAGGSYNEQFF. The CDR3 DNA sequence: TGTGCCAGCAAACTAGCGGGGGGGAGCTACAATGAGCAGTTCTTC.

The J gene is TRBJ2-3, the V gene TRBV20-1; maybe TRBD2 (5 bases). Deletions cut 6 bases from V and 0 bases from J, with 13 bases between. The germline gives CDR1 DFQATT, CDR2 SNEGSKA (reference sequence). This CDR3 contains 14 residues. The CDR3 DNA reads as TGCAGTGCCCCCGGACTGACTAGCACAGATACGCAGTATTTT. Amino acid sequence: CSAPGLTSTDTQYF.

V gene TRBV6-5 combines with J gene TRBJ1-1; tentative D call: TRBD1 (5 bases). From germline, CDR1 is MNHEY and CDR2 SVGAGI. The V and J ends lost 2 bases and 4 bases respectively, with 11 bases between them. The CDR3 is made up of 14 amino acids. This CDR3 reads CASSYGAGTTEAFF. As DNA, the CDR3 is TGTGCCAGCAGTTACGGGGCAGGAACCACTGAAGCTTTCTTT.

The chain has TRBV28 and TRBJ2-5; 12 bases line up with TRBD2. The CDR3 totals 16 residues. With V trimmed by 6 bases and J by 5 bases, 10 bases remained unmatched. Looked up from germline, CDR1 is MDHEN and CDR2 is SYDVKM. The CDR3, as DNA: TGTGCCAGCAGACCTAGCGGGGGGGGTATGGTGGAGACCCAGTACTTC. It encodes CASRPSGGGMVETQYF.

The gene calls are TRBV6-1 and TRBJ2-2; no firm D call. Trimming shortened V by 5 bases and J by 8 bases, and 9 bases separated the two germline ends. From germline, CDR1 is MNHNS and CDR2 SASEGT. This CDR3 has 12 amino acids. CDR3 region: CASSTNPGELFF. Here the CDR3 DNA reads TGTGCCAGCAGTACTAACCCGGGGGAGCTGTTTTTT.

The CDR3 coding sequence is TGCAGTGCGGAATGGACTACACGATACAATGAGCAGTTCTTC. This translates into CSAEWTTRYNEQFF. The chain has TRBV20-1 and TRBJ2-1, with D maybe TRBD2 (6 bases). Germline assignment: CDR1 DFQATT and CDR2 SNEGSKA (reference sequence). This CDR3 is built from 14 residues. The V gene lost 6 bases and the J gene lost 4 bases, with 16 bases spanning the gap.

The chain is built from TRBV2 and TRBJ1-4, with a possible D match to TRBD1 (5 bases). V was shortened by 5 bases and J by 8 bases, with 15 bases between the two germline ends. Germline CDR1 is SNHLY and CDR2 is FYNNEI. This CDR3 has 14 amino acids. The CDR3 protein is CASSSGTTWEKLFF. For the CDR3, the DNA is TGTGCCAGCAGTTCCGGGACTACCTGGGAAAAACTGTTTTTT.

The chain recombines TRBV24-1 with TRBJ2-1, with D perhaps assigned TRBD1 or TRBD2 (7 bases each). The CDR3 runs 15 residues. The ends were cut back, 1 base at V and 6 bases at J, with 12 bases in the middle. The germline gives CDR1 KGHDR, CDR2 SFDVKD. CDR3 sequence: CATSDFRGGRNEQFF. DNA for the CDR3: TGTGCCACCAGTGATTTCAGGGGGGGTCGCAATGAGCAGTTCTTC.

This clonotype was detected many times. This chain uses TRBV7-6 with TRBJ2-7; 7 bases fit TRBD1. From germline, CDR1 is SGHVS and CDR2 FNYEAQ. The CDR3 totals 13 residues. The V segment lost 4 bases and the J segment 1 base; nucleotides outside the gene matches: 1. CDR3 protein: CASSSGQSYEQYF. The CDR3 DNA sequence: TGTGCCAGCAGCTCGGGACAGTCCTACGAGCAGTACTTC.

V gene TRBV12-3 or TRBV12-4 combines with J gene TRBJ2-3, with 7 bases identical to TRBD1. There are 15 residues in the CDR3. The V gene end was trimmed by 4 bases and the J gene end by 0 bases; junction bases not matched to a gene: 4. In nucleotides, the CDR3 is TGTGCCAGCAGTTCTTACAGGGGCAGCACAGATACGCAGTATTTT. As protein: CASSSYRGSTDTQYF.

This sequence joins TRBV7-9 and TRBJ2-5; the match to TRBD2 covers 10 bases. Losses at the gene ends were 5 bases for V and 5 bases for J; bases not matched to a gene: 11. Germline-derived CDR1 and CDR2 are SEHNR and FQNEAQ (reference sequence). This CDR3 contains 16 residues. CDR3 residues: CASSPAGLAGVETQYF. The DNA of the CDR3 is TGTGCCAGCAGCCCAGCGGGGCTAGCGGGGGTTGAGACCCAGTACTTC.

This clonotype was seen more than once but under ten times. The chain has TRBV30 and TRBJ1-1; no clear D. The CDR3 totals 13 residues. Germline V gene sequence: CDR1 GTSNPN, CDR2 SVGIG (reference sequence). V was trimmed by 0 bases and J by 6 bases, leaving 11 bases between them. CDR3 in DNA: TGTGCCTGGAGTGTAGTTCGACTCGCTGAAGCTTTCTTT. The encoded protein is CAWSVVRLAEAFF. The full variable domain, rest sourced from reference TRBV30 and TRBJ1-1, is SQTIHQWPATLVQPVGSPLSLECTVEGTSNPNLYWYRQAAGRGLQLLFYSVGIGQISSEVPQNLSASRPQDRQFILSSKKLLLSDSGFYLCAWSVVRLAEAFFGQGTRLTVV.

This clonotype was found a few times. This chain uses TRBV5-5 with TRBJ2-1, with D possibly TRBD1 on 6 matching bases. The ends were cut back, 0 bases at V and 10 bases at J, with 11 bases in the middle. Germline CDR1 is SGHKS and CDR2 is YYEKEE (reference sequence). The CDR3 has 13 residues. The CDR3: CASSLERTAEQFF. The CDR3 bases are TGTGCCAGCAGCTTGGAAAGGACAGCGGAGCAGTTCTTC.

The V call is TRBV4-1, the J call TRBJ2-1; D is undetermined. Germline V CDR1 and CDR2: MGHRA, YSYEKL. The V end lost 1 base, the J end lost 7 bases, and 5 bases lay between the germline ends. CDR3 length: 12 amino acids. For the CDR3, the DNA is TGCGCCAGCAGCCAAGCCAGGAATGAGCAGTTCTTC. Residues: CASSQARNEQFF.

This clonotype has just a few counts. The genes are TRBV5-6 and TRBJ2-7; weak D call: TRBD2 (6 bases). The CDR3 runs 15 residues. Germline-derived CDR1 and CDR2 are SGHDT and YYEEEE. Between the trimmed V and J ends, which lost 4 bases and 2 bases, there was a span of 16 bases. CDR3 amino acids: CASSLTGVIAYEQYF. As DNA, the CDR3 is TGTGCCAGCAGCCTGACGGGGGTAATCGCCTACGAGCAGTACTTC. Together with reference TRBV5-6 and TRBJ2-7, the CDR3 gives the full variable domain: DAGVTQSPTHLIKTRGQQVTLRCSPKSGHDTVSWYQQALGQGPQFIFQYYEEEERQRGNFPDRFSGHQFPNYSSELNVNALLLGDSALYLCASSLTGVIAYEQYFGPGTRLTVT.

Only a few counts were recorded for this clonotype. V gene TRBV28 combines with J gene TRBJ2-5; 8 bases are a match to TRBD2. This CDR3 region has 14 residues. The junction had 5 bases not matched to a gene; V was cut back by 7 bases and J by 1 base. CDR1 and CDR2 from the germline V gene are MDHEN and SYDVKM. CDR3 in DNA: TGTGCCAGCAAGGAGCGGGGGACCCAAGAGACCCAGTACTTC. Encoded protein: CASKERGTQETQYF.

The rearrangement links TRBV7-4 to TRBJ1-5; 8 bases match TRBD1. With 6 bases clipped from V and 7 bases from J, the junction kept 11 bases outside the gene matches. The CDR3 totals 15 residues. Germline CDR1 is SGHVT and CDR2 is SQSDAQ. The CDR3 loop is CASSMDREPQQPQHF. DNA for the CDR3: TGTGCCAGCAGTATGGACAGGGAGCCACAGCAGCCCCAGCATTTT.